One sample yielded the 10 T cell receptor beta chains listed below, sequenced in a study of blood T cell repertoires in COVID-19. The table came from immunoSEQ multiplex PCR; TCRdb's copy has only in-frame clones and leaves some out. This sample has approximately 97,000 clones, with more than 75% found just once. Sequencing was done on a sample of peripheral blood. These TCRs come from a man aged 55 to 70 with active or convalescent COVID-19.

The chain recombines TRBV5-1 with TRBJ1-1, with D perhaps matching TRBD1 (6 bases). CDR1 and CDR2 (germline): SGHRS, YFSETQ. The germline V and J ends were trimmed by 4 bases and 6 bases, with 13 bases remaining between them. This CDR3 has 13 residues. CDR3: CASSMTGSSEAFF. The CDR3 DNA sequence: TGCGCCAGCAGCATGACAGGAAGTTCTGAAGCTTTCTTT.

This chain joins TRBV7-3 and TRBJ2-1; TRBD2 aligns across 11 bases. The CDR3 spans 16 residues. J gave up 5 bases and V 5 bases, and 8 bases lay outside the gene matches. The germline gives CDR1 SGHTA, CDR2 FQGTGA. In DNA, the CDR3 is TGTGCCAGCAGCCCGGGACTAGCGGCGGCGAACAATGAGCAGTTCTTC. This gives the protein CASSPGLAAANNEQFF.

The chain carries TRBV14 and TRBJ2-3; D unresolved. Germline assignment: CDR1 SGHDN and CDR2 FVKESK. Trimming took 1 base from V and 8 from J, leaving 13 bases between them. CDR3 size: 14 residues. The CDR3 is CASSQGKPSGTQYF. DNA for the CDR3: TGTGCCAGCAGCCAAGGAAAGCCCTCGGGTACGCAGTATTTT.

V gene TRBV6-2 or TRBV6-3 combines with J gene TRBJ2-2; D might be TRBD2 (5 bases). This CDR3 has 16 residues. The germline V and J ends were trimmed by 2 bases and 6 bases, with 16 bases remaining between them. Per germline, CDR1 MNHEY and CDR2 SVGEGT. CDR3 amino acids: CASSYHALLASGELFF. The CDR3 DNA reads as TGTGCCAGCAGTTACCACGCCCTTCTAGCATCCGGGGAGCTGTTTTTT.

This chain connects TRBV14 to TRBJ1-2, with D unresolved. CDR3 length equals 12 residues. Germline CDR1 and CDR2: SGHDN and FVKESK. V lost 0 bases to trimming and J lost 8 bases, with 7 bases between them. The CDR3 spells CASSQDRRGYTF. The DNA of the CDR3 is TGTGCCAGCAGCCAAGACCGGAGAGGCTACACCTTC. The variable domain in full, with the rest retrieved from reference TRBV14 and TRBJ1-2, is EAGVTQFPSHSVIEKGQTVTLRCDPISGHDNLYWYRRVMGKEIKFLLHFVKESKQDESGMPNNRFLAERTGGTYSTLKVQPAELEDSGVYFCASSQDRRGYTFGSGTRLTVV.

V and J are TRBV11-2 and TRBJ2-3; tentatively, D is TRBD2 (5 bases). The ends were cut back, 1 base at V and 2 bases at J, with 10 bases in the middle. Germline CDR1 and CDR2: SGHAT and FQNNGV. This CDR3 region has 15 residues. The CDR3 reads CASSLVGVSTDTQYF. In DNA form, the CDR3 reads TGTGCCAGCAGCTTAGTCGGGGTTTCCACAGATACGCAGTATTTT.

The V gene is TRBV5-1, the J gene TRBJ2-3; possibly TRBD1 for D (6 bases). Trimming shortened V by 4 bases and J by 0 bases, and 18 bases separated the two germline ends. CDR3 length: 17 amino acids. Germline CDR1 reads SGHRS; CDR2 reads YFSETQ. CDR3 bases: TGCGCCAGCAGCCCTCCCCTACAGGGTGTAAGCACAGATACGCAGTATTTT. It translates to CASSPPLQGVSTDTQYF.

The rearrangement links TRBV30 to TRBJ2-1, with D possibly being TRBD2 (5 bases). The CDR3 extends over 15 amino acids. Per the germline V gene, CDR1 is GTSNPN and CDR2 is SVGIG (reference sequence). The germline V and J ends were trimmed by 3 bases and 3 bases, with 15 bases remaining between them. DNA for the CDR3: TGTGCCTGGAGGGTGGGAGCGGACCTCTACAATGAGCAGTTCTTC. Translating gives CAWRVGADLYNEQFF.

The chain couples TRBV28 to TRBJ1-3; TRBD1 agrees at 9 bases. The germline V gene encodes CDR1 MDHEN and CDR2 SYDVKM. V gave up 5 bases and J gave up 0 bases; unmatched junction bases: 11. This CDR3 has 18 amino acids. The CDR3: CASSLGQGLFSSGNTIYF. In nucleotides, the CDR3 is TGTGCCAGCAGTCTAGGACAGGGGCTATTCAGCTCTGGAAACACCATATATTTT.

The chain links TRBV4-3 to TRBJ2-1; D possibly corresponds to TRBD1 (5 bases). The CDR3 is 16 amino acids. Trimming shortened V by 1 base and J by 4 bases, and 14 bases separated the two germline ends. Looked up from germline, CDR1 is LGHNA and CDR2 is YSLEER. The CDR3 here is CASSQGQRQNYNEQFF. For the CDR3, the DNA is TGCGCCAGCAGCCAAGGGCAGAGACAGAATTACAATGAGCAGTTCTTC.